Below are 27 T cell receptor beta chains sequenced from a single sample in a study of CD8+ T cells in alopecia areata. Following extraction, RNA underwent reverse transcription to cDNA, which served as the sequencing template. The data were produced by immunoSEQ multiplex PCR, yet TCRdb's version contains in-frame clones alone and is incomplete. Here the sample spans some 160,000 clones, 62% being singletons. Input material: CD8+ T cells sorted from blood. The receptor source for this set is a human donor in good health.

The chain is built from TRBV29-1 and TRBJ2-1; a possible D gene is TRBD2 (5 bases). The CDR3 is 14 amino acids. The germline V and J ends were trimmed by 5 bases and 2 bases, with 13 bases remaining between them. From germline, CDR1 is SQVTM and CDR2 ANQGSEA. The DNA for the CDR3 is TGCAGCGTTCCAAAGGGAGCAGCCTACAATGAGCAGTTCTTC. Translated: CSVPKGAAYNEQFF.

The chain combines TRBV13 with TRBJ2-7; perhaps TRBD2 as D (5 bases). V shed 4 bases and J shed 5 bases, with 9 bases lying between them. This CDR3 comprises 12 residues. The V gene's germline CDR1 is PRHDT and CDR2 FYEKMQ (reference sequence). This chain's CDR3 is CASSSGLHEQYF. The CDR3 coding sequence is TGTGCCAGCAGCTCCGGACTCCACGAGCAGTACTTC.

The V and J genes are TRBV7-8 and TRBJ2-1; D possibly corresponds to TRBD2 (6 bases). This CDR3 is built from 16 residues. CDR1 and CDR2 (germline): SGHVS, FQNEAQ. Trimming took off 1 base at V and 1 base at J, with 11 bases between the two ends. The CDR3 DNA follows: TGTGCCAGCAGCTTAGATGCGGGAATTTCCTACAATGAGCAGTTCTTC. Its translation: CASSLDAGISYNEQFF.

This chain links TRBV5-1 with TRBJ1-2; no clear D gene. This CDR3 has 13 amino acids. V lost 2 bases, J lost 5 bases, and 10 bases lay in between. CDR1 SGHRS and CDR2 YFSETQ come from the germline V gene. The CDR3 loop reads CASSLFSGYGYTF. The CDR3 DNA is TGCGCCAGCAGCTTATTCAGTGGATATGGCTACACCTTC.

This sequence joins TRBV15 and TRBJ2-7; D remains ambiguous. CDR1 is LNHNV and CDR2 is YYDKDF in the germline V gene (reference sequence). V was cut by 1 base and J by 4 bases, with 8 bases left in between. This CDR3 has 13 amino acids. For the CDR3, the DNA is TGTGCCACCAGCAGAGCTATGGGATACGAGCAGTACTTC. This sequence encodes CATSRAMGYEQYF.

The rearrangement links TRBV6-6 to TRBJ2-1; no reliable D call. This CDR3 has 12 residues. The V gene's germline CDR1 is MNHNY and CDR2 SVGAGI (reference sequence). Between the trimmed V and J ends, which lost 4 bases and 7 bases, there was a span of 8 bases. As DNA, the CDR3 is TGTGCCAGCAGTTCCGGTGGGAATGAGCAGTTCTTC. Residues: CASSSGGNEQFF.

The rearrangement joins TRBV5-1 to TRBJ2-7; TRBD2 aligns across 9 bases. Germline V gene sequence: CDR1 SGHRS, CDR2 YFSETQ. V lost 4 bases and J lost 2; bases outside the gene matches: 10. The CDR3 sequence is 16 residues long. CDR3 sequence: CASSPGLAGPTYEQYF. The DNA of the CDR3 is TGCGCCAGCAGCCCGGGGCTAGCGGGACCTACCTACGAGCAGTACTTC.

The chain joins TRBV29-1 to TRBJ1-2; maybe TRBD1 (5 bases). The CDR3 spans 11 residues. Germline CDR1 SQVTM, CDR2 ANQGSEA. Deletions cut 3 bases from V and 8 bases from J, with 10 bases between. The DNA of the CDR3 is TGCAGCGTTGAGTCCAGGGCGGGCTACACCTTC. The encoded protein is CSVESRAGYTF.

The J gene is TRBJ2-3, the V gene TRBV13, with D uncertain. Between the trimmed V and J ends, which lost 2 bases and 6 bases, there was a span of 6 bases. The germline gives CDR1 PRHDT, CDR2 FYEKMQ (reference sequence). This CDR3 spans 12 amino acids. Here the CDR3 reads CASSLSPDTQYF. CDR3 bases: TGTGCCAGCAGCTTATCCCCGGATACGCAGTATTTT.

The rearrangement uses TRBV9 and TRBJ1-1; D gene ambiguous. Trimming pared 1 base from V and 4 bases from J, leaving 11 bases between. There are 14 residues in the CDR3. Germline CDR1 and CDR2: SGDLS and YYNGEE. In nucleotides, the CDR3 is TGTGCCAGCAGCGTAATGTACAAGGGCACTGAAGCTTTCTTT. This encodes CASSVMYKGTEAFF.

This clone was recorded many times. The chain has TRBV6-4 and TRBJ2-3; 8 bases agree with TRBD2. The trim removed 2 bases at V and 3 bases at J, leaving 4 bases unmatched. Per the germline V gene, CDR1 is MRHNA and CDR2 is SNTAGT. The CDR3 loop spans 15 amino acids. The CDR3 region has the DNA TGTGCCAGCAGTGACGGGGGACTAGAGACAGATACGCAGTATTTT. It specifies CASSDGGLETDTQYF.

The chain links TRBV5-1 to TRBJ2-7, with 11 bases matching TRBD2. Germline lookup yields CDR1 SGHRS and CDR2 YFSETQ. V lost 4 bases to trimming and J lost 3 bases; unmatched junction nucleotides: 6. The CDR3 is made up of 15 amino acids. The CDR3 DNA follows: TGCGCCAGCAGCAAAACCGGGACTAGCGGCTACGAGCAGTACTTC. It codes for CASSKTGTSGYEQYF. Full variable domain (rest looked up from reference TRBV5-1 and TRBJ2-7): KAGVTQTPRYLIKTRGQQVTLSCSPISGHRSVSWYQQTPGQGLQFLFEYFSETQRNKGNFPGRFSGRQFSNSRSEMNVSTLELGDSALYLCASSKTGTSGYEQYFGPGTRLTVT.

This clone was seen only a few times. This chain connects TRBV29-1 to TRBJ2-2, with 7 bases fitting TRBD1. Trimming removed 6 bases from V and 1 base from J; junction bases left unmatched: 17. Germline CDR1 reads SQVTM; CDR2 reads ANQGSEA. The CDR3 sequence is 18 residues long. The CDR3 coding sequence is TGCAGCGTGATAACCCCGGCGACAGGGAGTCAGAACACCGGGGAGCTGTTTTTT. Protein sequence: CSVITPATGSQNTGELFF.

CDR3: CASSFGLDTQYF. CDR3 coding DNA: TGTGCCAGCAGCTTCGGACTCGATACGCAGTATTTT. The chain links TRBV13 to TRBJ2-3; D is possibly TRBD2 (5 bases). This CDR3 comprises 12 residues. The V end lost 3 bases, the J end lost 6 bases, and 7 bases lay between the germline ends. Germline V gene lookup returns CDR1 PRHDT and CDR2 FYEKMQ (reference sequence).

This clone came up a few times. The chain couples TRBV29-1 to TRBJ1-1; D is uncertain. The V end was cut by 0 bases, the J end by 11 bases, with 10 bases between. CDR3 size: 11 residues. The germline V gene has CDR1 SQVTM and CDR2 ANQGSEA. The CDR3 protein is CSVEEGGAAFF. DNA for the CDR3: TGCAGCGTTGAAGAAGGAGGCGCGGCTTTCTTT.

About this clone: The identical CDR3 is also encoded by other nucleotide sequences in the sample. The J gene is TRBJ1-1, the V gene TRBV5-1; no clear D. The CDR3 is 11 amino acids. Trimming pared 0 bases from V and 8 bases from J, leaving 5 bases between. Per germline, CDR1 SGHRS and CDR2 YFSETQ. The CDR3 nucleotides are TGCGCCAGCAGCTTGGGTACAGAAGCTTTCTTT. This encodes CASSLGTEAFF.

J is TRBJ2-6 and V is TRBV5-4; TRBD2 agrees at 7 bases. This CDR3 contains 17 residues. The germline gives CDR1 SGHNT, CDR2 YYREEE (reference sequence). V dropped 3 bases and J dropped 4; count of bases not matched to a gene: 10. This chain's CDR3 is CASSSPVAGAGANVLTF. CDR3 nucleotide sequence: TGTGCCAGCAGCTCCCCGGTGGCGGGAGCAGGGGCCAACGTCCTGACTTTC.

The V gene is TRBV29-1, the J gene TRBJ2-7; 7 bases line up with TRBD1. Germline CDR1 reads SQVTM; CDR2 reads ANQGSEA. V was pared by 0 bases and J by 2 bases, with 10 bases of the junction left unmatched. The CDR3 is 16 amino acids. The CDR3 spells CSVEDRPYRGPYEQYF. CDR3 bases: TGCAGCGTTGAAGACCGACCGTACAGGGGACCCTACGAGCAGTACTTC.

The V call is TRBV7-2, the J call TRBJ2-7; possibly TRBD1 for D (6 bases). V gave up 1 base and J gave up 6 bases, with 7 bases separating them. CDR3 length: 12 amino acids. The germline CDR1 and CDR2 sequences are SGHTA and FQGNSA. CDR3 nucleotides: TGTGCCAGCAGCTTAGACAGGGTCGAGCAGTACTTC. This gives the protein CASSLDRVEQYF.

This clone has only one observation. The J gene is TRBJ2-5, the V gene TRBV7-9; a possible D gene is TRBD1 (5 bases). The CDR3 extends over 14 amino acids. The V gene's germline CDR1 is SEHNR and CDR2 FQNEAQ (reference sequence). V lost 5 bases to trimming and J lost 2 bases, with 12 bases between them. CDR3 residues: CASSLPDRQETQYF. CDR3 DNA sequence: TGTGCCAGCAGCCTACCTGACAGACAAGAGACCCAGTACTTC.

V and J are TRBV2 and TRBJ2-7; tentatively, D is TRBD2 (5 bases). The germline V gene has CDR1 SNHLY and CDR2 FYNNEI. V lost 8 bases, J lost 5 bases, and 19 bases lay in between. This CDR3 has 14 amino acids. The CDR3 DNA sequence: TGTGCCAGCTCTGGGGTCCGGAGGAACCACGAGCAGTACTTC. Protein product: CASSGVRRNHEQYF.

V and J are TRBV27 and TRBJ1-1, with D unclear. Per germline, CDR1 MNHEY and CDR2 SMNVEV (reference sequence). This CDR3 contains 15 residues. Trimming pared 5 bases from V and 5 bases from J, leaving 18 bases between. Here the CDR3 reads CASSPSTLLRTEAFF. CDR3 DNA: TGTGCCAGCAGTCCATCGACACTCTTAAGGACTGAAGCTTTCTTT.

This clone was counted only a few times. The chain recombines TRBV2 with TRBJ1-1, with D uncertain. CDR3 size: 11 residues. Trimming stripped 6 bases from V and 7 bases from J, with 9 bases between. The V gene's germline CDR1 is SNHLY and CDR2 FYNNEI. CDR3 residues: CASRELVEAFF. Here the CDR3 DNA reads TGTGCCAGCAGGGAGCTAGTTGAAGCTTTCTTT.

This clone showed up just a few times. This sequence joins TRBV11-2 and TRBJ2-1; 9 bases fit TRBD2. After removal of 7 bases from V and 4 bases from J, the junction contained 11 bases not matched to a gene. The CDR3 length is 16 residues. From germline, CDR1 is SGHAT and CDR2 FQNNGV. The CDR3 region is CASNPQPTSGYNEQFF. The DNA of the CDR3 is TGTGCCAGCAACCCTCAGCCGACTAGCGGATACAATGAGCAGTTCTTC.

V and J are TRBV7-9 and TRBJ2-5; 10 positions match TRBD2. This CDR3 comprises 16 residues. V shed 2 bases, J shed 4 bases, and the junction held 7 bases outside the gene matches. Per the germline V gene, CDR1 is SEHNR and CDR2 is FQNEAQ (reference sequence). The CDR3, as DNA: TGTGCCAGCAGCTTAACGCTAGCGGGAGAATTAGAGACCCAGTACTTC. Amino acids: CASSLTLAGELETQYF.

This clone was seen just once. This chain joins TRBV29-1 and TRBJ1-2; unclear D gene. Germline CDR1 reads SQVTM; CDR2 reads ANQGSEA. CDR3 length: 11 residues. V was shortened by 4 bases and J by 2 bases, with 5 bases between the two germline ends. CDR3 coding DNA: TGCAGCGTTGGAATAAACTATGGCTACACCTTC. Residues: CSVGINYGYTF.

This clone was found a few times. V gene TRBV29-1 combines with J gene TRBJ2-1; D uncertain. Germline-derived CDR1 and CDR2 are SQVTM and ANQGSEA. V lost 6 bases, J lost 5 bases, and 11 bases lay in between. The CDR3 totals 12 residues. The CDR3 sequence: CSVDARNNEQFF. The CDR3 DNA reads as TGCAGCGTCGACGCTAGAAACAATGAGCAGTTCTTC.